The clone carrying this T cell receptor (delta chain) was seen repeatedly, ten times or more. Its antigen is as yet unknown. The protein held in TCRdb is that of a much larger clone and does not match this DNA's translation at residue 15, likely because of a read error; the protein shown is translated from the DNA. Vgamma9/Vdelta2+ and Vdelta2-negative gammadelta T cells were flow-sorted from PBMC for bulk sequencing. This sample stems from a study of γδ T cells in repeated Plasmodium falciparum infection. Study as a whole: Donors had four controlled P. falciparum NF54 infections over about 640 days.

The study's findings and limits: Over time and infection, Vgamma9/Vdelta2+ repertoires remained highly stable and polyclonal.

TCRdb fed the multiplex PCR reads to CATT. The data hold more than 45,000 delta-chain clones, with around 1.7% observed a single time. V trimming: 3 bases; J trimming: 2 bases; junction bases outside the gene matches: 21. Per germline, CDR1 TSWWSYY and CDR2 QGS. This CDR3 is built from 23 residues. The TCR was taken from a pool of human donors (malaria-infected and uninfected, not separated). The chain uses TRDV1 and TRDJ3, with TRDD3 matching over 8 bases. Sequenced input: gamma-delta T cells from blood. CDR3 sequence: CALGESKPPLLGASPWDTRQMFF. CDR3 bases: TGTGCTCTTGGGGAGTCCAAACCTCCACTACTGGGGGCCAGCCCCTGGGACACCCGACAGATGTTTTTC.